One sample yielded the 10 T cell receptor beta chains listed below, sequenced in a study of OX40 agonist ivuxolimab in advanced cancers. Library preparation was by the immunoSEQ multiplex PCR assay. The source is immuneACCESS, and TCRdb retained only in-frame sequences with V and J called. Part of the clones is not carried over; for the studies checked, unresolved V genes explain less than half of this, and the remainder is unexplained. For this sample there are roughly 71,000 clones; around 93% appear just once. The ten most abundant clones make up just over 14% of the sample. The specimen comprised CD4+ or CD8+ T cells sorted from blood, sampled in a trial of the OX40 agonist ivuxolimab. The receptors were sampled from an adult with an advanced solid tumor such as melanoma, head and neck, liver or kidney cancer.

This clone was counted once. This chain connects TRBV6-5 to TRBJ1-5, with a tentative D call TRBD1 (5 bases). Trimming removed 0 bases at V and 7 bases at J, with 10 bases between. The CDR3 is 14 amino acids. Germline V gene sequence: CDR1 MNHEY, CDR2 SVGAGI. In DNA form, the CDR3 reads TGTGCCAGCAGTTACTCGGGGCCGGGCCAGCCCCAGCATTTT. It specifies CASSYSGPGQPQHF.

V gene TRBV6-1 combines with J gene TRBJ2-7; possible D gene TRBD1, 5 bases. V lost 6 bases and J 2 bases, leaving 11 bases between the germline ends. The CDR3 runs to 13 residues. The germline CDR1 and CDR2 sequences are MNHNS and SASEGT. CDR3 sequence reads: CASRLTEAYEQYF. The CDR3, as DNA: TGTGCCAGCAGGTTGACAGAAGCCTACGAGCAGTACTTC.

The J gene is TRBJ2-1, the V gene TRBV27; 7 nucleotides agree with TRBD1. Trimming removed 4 bases from V and 6 bases from J; junction bases left unmatched: 9. Looked up from germline, CDR1 is MNHEY and CDR2 is SMNVEV (reference sequence). The length of the CDR3 is 15 residues. In nucleotides, the CDR3 is TGTGCCAGCAGTTGGATGGTAGGGGGCAGCAATGAGCAGTTCTTC. Translation: CASSWMVGGSNEQFF.

This clone appeared a few times. The chain has TRBV28 and TRBJ2-7, with D perhaps TRBD1 (5 bases). V lost 5 bases to trimming and J lost 2 bases, with 19 bases between them. The CDR3 runs 16 residues. Germline V CDR1 and CDR2: MDHEN, SYDVKM. The CDR3 loop is CASSVTLTAIAYEQYF. For the CDR3, the DNA is TGTGCCAGCAGTGTGACTCTGACAGCGATAGCCTACGAGCAGTACTTC.

The chain has TRBV5-8 and TRBJ2-2; the D is unclear. Germline V gene lookup returns CDR1 SGHTS and CDR2 YDEGEE. The CDR3 spans 15 residues. V lost 0 bases and J 1 base, leaving 7 bases between the germline ends. The CDR3 region has the DNA TGTGCCAGCAGCTTGGGTGTCGTGAACACCGGGGAGCTGTTTTTT. Translated: CASSLGVVNTGELFF.

V and J are TRBV5-6 and TRBJ1-1, with D unresolved. Trimming cost V 4 bases and J 6 bases, with 10 bases left between them. This CDR3 has 12 residues. Germline values: CDR1 SGHDT, CDR2 YYEEEE. The CDR3 sequence is CASSISLSEAFF. CDR3 coding DNA: TGTGCCAGCAGCATTAGCCTGTCTGAAGCTTTCTTT.

The chain combines TRBV5-6 with TRBJ1-1; D is undetermined. The CDR3 runs 15 residues. Trimming removed 0 bases from V and 0 bases from J, with 9 bases in between. Germline V gene data show CDR1 as SGHDT and CDR2 as YYEEEE. CDR3 region: CASSLDLNMNTEAFF. DNA of the CDR3: TGTGCCAGCAGCTTGGATCTCAACATGAACACTGAAGCTTTCTTT. Full variable domain (rest looked up from reference TRBV5-6 and TRBJ1-1): DAGVTQSPTHLIKTRGQQVTLRCSPKSGHDTVSWYQQALGQGPQFIFQYYEEEERQRGNFPDRFSGHQFPNYSSELNVNALLLGDSALYLCASSLDLNMNTEAFFGQGTRLTVV.

CDR3 region: CASSPQRSTDTQYF. The CDR3, as DNA: TGTGCCAGCAGCCCCCAGCGGAGCACAGATACGCAGTATTTT. The V and J genes are TRBV9 and TRBJ2-3, with D possibly TRBD2 on 5 matching bases. Looked up from germline, CDR1 is SGDLS and CDR2 is YYNGEE. The CDR3 has 14 amino acids. V was shortened by 4 bases and J by 0 bases, with 9 bases between the two germline ends.

The chain couples TRBV4-2 to TRBJ2-1; D unclear. The germline V gene encodes CDR1 LGHNA and CDR2 YNFKEQ. The CDR3 sequence is 13 residues long. V lost 1 base and J lost 5, with 6 bases in between. The CDR3 sequence: CASSQGANNEQFF. CDR3 nucleotide sequence: TGTGCCAGCAGCCAAGGGGCTAACAATGAGCAGTTCTTC.

The V and J genes are TRBV5-1 and TRBJ2-3; D remains ambiguous. The CDR3 consists of 11 residues. V gave up 3 bases and J gave up 7 bases, with 6 bases separating them. Germline values: CDR1 SGHRS, CDR2 YFSETQ. CDR3: CASSSPNTQYF. CDR3 sequence (DNA): TGCGCCAGCAGCTCCCCAAATACGCAGTATTTT.